The clone carrying this T cell receptor beta chain was counted a few times. Original methodology: Estimated nucleated cell counts came from reference gene primer amplification. Some clones are missing from TCRdb's copy, which holds only in-frame ones; the method was immunoSEQ multiplex PCR. V, J and clone size are those of that table, while D and trimming were read from the DNA. The data hold 95,000 to 150,000 clones, with around four fifths observed a single time. Trimming shortened V by 2 bases and J by 7 bases, and 15 bases separated the two germline ends. Germline V gene sequence: CDR1 LGHNA, CDR2 YSLEER. The length of the CDR3 is 14 residues. The data are from a study of blood T cell repertoires in COVID-19. Study background: COVID-19 samples from acute and convalescent phases originated in the United States, Italy and Spain.

V usage is TRBV4-3 and J usage is TRBJ2-7; perhaps TRBD1 as D (6 bases). Sample: peripheral blood. The sequence was collected from a human donor in a cohort sampled during active COVID-19. The CDR3 loop is CASSQHRASIEQYF. DNA of the CDR3: TGCGCCAGCAGCCAACACAGGGCTTCGATAGAGCAGTACTTC.